Below, 9 T cell receptor beta chains from the same sample are listed, as sequenced in a study of cytomegalovirus exposure and HLA in healthy donors. The PCR contained 60 Vbeta and 13 Jbeta primers. Assay: immunoSEQ multiplex PCR; the TCRdb copy retains only in-frame clones and omits some. This sample has about 190,000 clones, with approximately 84% found just once. Sequencing input: PBMCs. Receptors originate from a woman under 40 in good health and CMV-seropositive.

J is TRBJ2-1 and V is TRBV11-1, with D possibly matching TRBD2 (5 bases). This CDR3 comprises 13 residues. V lost 3 bases, J lost 9 bases, and 12 bases lay in between. Germline values: CDR1 SGHAT, CDR2 FQDESV (reference sequence). The CDR3 bases are TGTGCCAGCAGCTTTAGGAGCCGGGGTGAGCAGTTCTTC. It encodes CASSFRSRGEQFF.

The genes are TRBV2 and TRBJ1-1; D gene ambiguous. The ends were cut back, 6 bases at V and 1 base at J, with 15 bases in the middle. Germline V gene data show CDR1 as SNHLY and CDR2 as FYNNEI. This CDR3 is 15 amino acids long. CDR3 sequence: CASSPFMRQNTEAFF. CDR3 DNA sequence: TGTGCCAGCAGCCCCTTCATGCGGCAGAACACTGAAGCTTTCTTT.

V is TRBV7-8 and J is TRBJ2-5, with D hard to call. Germline CDR1 reads SGHVS; CDR2 reads FQNEAQ. This CDR3 spans 14 amino acids. The V end lost 5 bases, the J end lost 4 bases, and 14 bases lay between the germline ends. CDR3: CASSPEPLGETQYF. The DNA of the CDR3 is TGTGCCAGCAGCCCCGAACCTCTCGGAGAGACCCAGTACTTC.

This chain uses TRBV19 with TRBJ2-1; TRBD2 matches 8 bases. In germline, CDR1 is LNHDA, CDR2 SQIVND (reference sequence). The CDR3 sequence is 17 residues long. V was pared by 2 bases and J by 4 bases, with 10 bases of the junction left unmatched. CDR3 in amino acids: CASSITTSGSAYNEQFF. In DNA form, the CDR3 reads TGTGCCAGTAGTATAACCACTAGCGGCTCGGCTTACAATGAGCAGTTCTTC.

J is TRBJ2-5 and V is TRBV7-9, with TRBD1 matching over 7 bases. V dropped 2 bases and J dropped 4; count of bases not matched to a gene: 10. CDR3 length: 16 amino acids. Germline V lookup: CDR1 SEHNR, CDR2 FQNEAQ (reference sequence). CDR3 in DNA: TGTGCCAGCAGCTTAAAGTTGGGGGCAGGGGGAGAGACCCAGTACTTC. Translating gives CASSLKLGAGGETQYF.

The CDR3 loop reads CASSPGGSSYNSPLHF. CDR3 DNA sequence: TGTGCCAGCTCACCAGGAGGGAGCTCCTATAATTCACCCCTCCACTTT. The chain recombines TRBV18 with TRBJ1-6; D unclear. The germline V gene encodes CDR1 KGHSH and CDR2 LQKENI. V dropped 2 bases and J dropped 0 bases, with 8 bases sitting between them. This CDR3 is 16 amino acids long.

This sequence joins TRBV7-6 and TRBJ2-3, with a weak D call TRBD1 (6 bases). This CDR3 comprises 15 residues. Trimming removed 5 bases from V and 8 bases from J, with 20 bases in between. The germline V gene encodes CDR1 SGHVS and CDR2 FNYEAQ. The DNA of the CDR3 is TGTGCCAGCAGCCCCCGTCCAGGGGCAGGTTTTACGCAGTATTTT. Translating it yields CASSPRPGAGFTQYF.

The chain is built from TRBV25-1 and TRBJ2-7, with D uncertain. Trimming took off 7 bases at V and 3 bases at J, with 10 bases between the two ends. Looked up from germline, CDR1 is MGHDK and CDR2 is SYGVNS. The CDR3 loop spans 12 amino acids. The CDR3 DNA is TGTGCCAGCATGGCAGGTGACTACGAGCAGTACTTC. Its protein is CASMAGDYEQYF.

The CDR3 region is CASSLGGAQGLNQPQHF. The CDR3 region has the DNA TGTGCCAGCAGCTTGGGCGGAGCACAGGGTCTCAATCAGCCCCAGCATTTT. The rearrangement uses TRBV5-4 and TRBJ1-5; D may be TRBD1 (6 bases). CDR1 is SGHNT, CDR2 YYREEE, per germline (reference sequence). Trimming left V 0 bases short and J 3 bases short, with 16 bases between. There are 17 residues in the CDR3.